Listed below are T cell receptor beta chains from one sample, sequenced in a study of human T cells and chemical hapten exposure. From the RACE reads, TCRdb called clonotypes with MiXCR, one entry per CDR3 protein. The table shows approximately 90,000 distinct CDR3 sequences, with more than 9% occurring only once. This sample comprised whole blood, obtained in connection with sensitization to the hapten diphenylcyclopropenone (DPC). Receptor source: a man aged 40-49 years with alopecia areata. Some clones in this sample may be carry-over from other donors' samples. Each CDR3 is given with its conserved first and last residue. Each record gives: J gene, D gene, clone size, V gene, CDR3 protein, CDR3 DNA. D genes are given only for firm matches. Clone size is not always given. Where it is, it says once, few, many or a class for expanded clones.

j_call: TRBJ1-5
d_call: .
clone_size: few
v_call: TRBV2
cdr3_aa: CASSEPGLRYQPQHF
cdr3_nt: TGTGCCAGCAGTGAACCGGGACTTCGGTATCAGCCCCAGCATTTT

j_call: TRBJ1-4
d_call: .
clone_size: many
v_call: TRBV6-2/TRBV6-3
cdr3_aa: CASRFYGDGEKLFF
cdr3_nt: TGTGCCAGCAGGTTTTACGGGGACGGAGAAAAACTGTTTTTT

j_call: TRBJ2-7
d_call: TRBD1
clone_size: .
v_call: TRBV6-1
cdr3_aa: CASSEIGGGEQYF
cdr3_nt: TGTGCCAGCAGTGAAATAGGGGGCGGCGAGCAGTACTTC

j_call: TRBJ2-7
d_call: TRBD2
clone_size: few
v_call: TRBV29-1
cdr3_aa: CSAGLGEGEQYF
cdr3_nt: TGCAGCGCCGGACTGGGGGAGGGCGAGCAGTACTTC

j_call: TRBJ2-7
d_call: TRBD2
clone_size: .
v_call: TRBV4-2
cdr3_aa: CASSQGSRLSGSVYEQYF
cdr3_nt: TGTGCCAGCAGCCAAGGGTCGCGTCTTAGCGGGAGCGTCTACGAGCAGTACTTC

j_call: TRBJ2-7
d_call: .
clone_size: .
v_call: TRBV28
cdr3_aa: CASSPPEGRYEQYF
cdr3_nt: TGTGCCAGCAGCCCGCCTGAGGGAAGGTACGAGCAGTACTTC

j_call: TRBJ2-3
d_call: .
clone_size: .
v_call: TRBV29-1
cdr3_aa: CSVVVGVGTDTQYF
cdr3_nt: TGCAGCGTTGTGGTGGGAGTTGGGACAGATACGCAGTATTTT

j_call: TRBJ2-7
d_call: TRBD1
clone_size: .
v_call: TRBV9
cdr3_aa: CASSVVDRGHREQYF
cdr3_nt: TGTGCCAGCAGCGTAGTGGACAGGGGGCATCGCGAGCAGTACTTC

j_call: TRBJ1-2
d_call: .
clone_size: many
v_call: TRBV29-1
cdr3_aa: CSAGSWGADGYTF
cdr3_nt: TGCAGCGCCGGAAGTTGGGGGGCTGATGGCTACACCTTC

j_call: TRBJ1-5
d_call: .
clone_size: .
v_call: TRBV30
cdr3_aa: CAWSPLSSLGPQHF
cdr3_nt: TGTGCCTGGAGCCCCCTGAGCTCCCTGGGGCCCCAGCATTTT

j_call: TRBJ2-6
d_call: .
clone_size: .
v_call: TRBV12-3/TRBV12-4
cdr3_aa: CAISSQDSVDSGANVLTF
cdr3_nt: TGTGCCATCTCAAGTCAAGACAGTGTGGACTCTGGGGCCAACGTCCTGACTTTC

j_call: TRBJ2-5
d_call: .
clone_size: .
v_call: TRBV5-1
cdr3_aa: CASRIAPRETQYF
cdr3_nt: TGCGCCAGCAGAATCGCTCCGCGAGAGACCCAGTACTTC

j_call: TRBJ1-2
d_call: TRBD1
clone_size: .
v_call: TRBV7-2
cdr3_aa: CASSPRTGGYYGYTF
cdr3_nt: TGTGCCAGCAGCCCCCGGACAGGGGGGTACTATGGCTACACCTTC

j_call: TRBJ1-1
d_call: .
clone_size: .
v_call: TRBV20-1
cdr3_aa: CSARDPGGSSTEAFF
cdr3_nt: TGCAGTGCTAGAGATCCCGGGGGATCCTCCACTGAAGCTTTCTTT

j_call: TRBJ1-1
d_call: .
clone_size: .
v_call: TRBV7-9
cdr3_aa: CASSRSANTEAFF
cdr3_nt: TGTGCCAGCAGTCGATCAGCGAACACTGAAGCTTTCTTT

j_call: TRBJ2-7
d_call: .
clone_size: many
v_call: TRBV12-3/TRBV12-4
cdr3_aa: CASSLTYEQYF
cdr3_nt: TGTGCCAGCAGTTTAACCTACGAGCAGTACTTC

j_call: TRBJ2-3
d_call: .
clone_size: .
v_call: TRBV28
cdr3_aa: CASRGSGRSTDTQYF
cdr3_nt: TGTGCCAGCAGGGGATCGGGGAGAAGCACAGATACGCAGTATTTT

j_call: TRBJ1-1
d_call: TRBD1
clone_size: few
v_call: TRBV28
cdr3_aa: CASSSGAGGNTEAFF
cdr3_nt: TGTGCCAGCAGTTCGGGGGCAGGGGGAAACACTGAAGCTTTCTTT

j_call: TRBJ1-3
d_call: .
clone_size: many
v_call: TRBV18
cdr3_aa: CASSSFRDFSGNTIYF
cdr3_nt: TGTGCCAGCTCTTCCTTCCGGGACTTCTCTGGAAACACCATATATTTT

j_call: TRBJ1-2
d_call: .
clone_size: many
v_call: TRBV14
cdr3_aa: CASSQELYYGYTF
cdr3_nt: TGTGCCAGCAGCCAAGAGCTCTACTATGGCTACACCTTC

j_call: TRBJ1-2
d_call: .
clone_size: many
v_call: TRBV6-2/TRBV6-3
cdr3_aa: CASTAGAEYYGYTF
cdr3_nt: TGTGCCAGCACGGCGGGGGCTGAGTACTATGGCTACACCTTC

j_call: TRBJ2-7
d_call: TRBD2
clone_size: .
v_call: TRBV28
cdr3_aa: CASSTLALGTSGPYEQYF
cdr3_nt: TGTGCCAGCAGTACCCTCGCACTAGGGACTAGCGGTCCATACGAGCAGTACTTC

j_call: TRBJ2-3
d_call: .
clone_size: few
v_call: TRBV12-3/TRBV12-4
cdr3_aa: CASSSPSRGTDTQYF
cdr3_nt: TGTGCCAGCAGTTCTCCGTCGCGGGGCACAGATACGCAGTATTTT

j_call: TRBJ2-1
d_call: .
clone_size: few
v_call: TRBV5-8
cdr3_aa: CASSLLFLLRRAGDEQFF
cdr3_nt: TGTGCCAGCAGCTTGTTATTCCTTCTTCGGCGGGCCGGGGATGAGCAGTTCTTC

j_call: TRBJ2-1
d_call: TRBD2
clone_size: few
v_call: TRBV20-1
cdr3_aa: CSASKPGLAGGAYNEQFF
cdr3_nt: TGCAGTGCTAGTAAACCGGGACTAGCGGGAGGTGCCTACAATGAGCAGTTCTTC

j_call: TRBJ2-7
d_call: TRBD1
clone_size: .
v_call: TRBV4-2
cdr3_aa: CASSLDSGQGNEQYF
cdr3_nt: TGTGCCAGCAGCCTCGATTCGGGACAGGGTAACGAGCAGTACTTC

j_call: TRBJ2-1
d_call: .
clone_size: .
v_call: TRBV6-2/TRBV6-3
cdr3_aa: CASTKGSAYNEQFF
cdr3_nt: TGTGCCAGCACCAAGGGATCAGCCTACAATGAGCAGTTCTTC

j_call: TRBJ1-5
d_call: TRBD1
clone_size: .
v_call: TRBV6-2/TRBV6-3
cdr3_aa: CASSFVSARQGHDRNQPQHF
cdr3_nt: TGTGCCAGCAGTTTTGTGTCCGCAAGACAGGGGCATGATCGCAATCAGCCCCAGCATTTT

j_call: TRBJ2-3
d_call: .
clone_size: few
v_call: TRBV4-3
cdr3_aa: CASSQEGGGIGADTQYF
cdr3_nt: TGCGCCAGCAGCCAAGAAGGAGGAGGGATAGGGGCAGATACGCAGTATTTT

j_call: TRBJ1-1
d_call: TRBD1
clone_size: few
v_call: TRBV6-5
cdr3_aa: CASSPSGTGGNMNTEAFF
cdr3_nt: TGTGCCAGCAGCCCGTCCGGGACAGGGGGGAACATGAACACTGAAGCTTTCTTT

j_call: TRBJ2-3
d_call: TRBD1
clone_size: many
v_call: TRBV29-1
cdr3_aa: CSVVPGTGTDTQYF
cdr3_nt: TGCAGCGTTGTCCCCGGGACAGGCACAGATACGCAGTATTTT

j_call: TRBJ2-2
d_call: .
clone_size: .
v_call: TRBV7-3
cdr3_aa: CASSLNLALNTGELFF
cdr3_nt: TGTGCCAGCAGCTTAAATCTAGCGCTTAACACCGGGGAGCTGTTTTTT

j_call: TRBJ2-7
d_call: .
clone_size: .
v_call: TRBV12-3/TRBV12-4
cdr3_aa: CASSFGGLYEQYF
cdr3_nt: TGTGCCAGCAGTTTTGGGGGACTCTACGAGCAGTACTTC

j_call: TRBJ1-5
d_call: TRBD1
clone_size: .
v_call: TRBV24-1
cdr3_aa: CATSGSGQVGNQPQHF
cdr3_nt: TGTGCCACCAGTGGCTCGGGACAGGTCGGCAATCAGCCCCAGCATTTT

j_call: TRBJ2-3
d_call: .
clone_size: .
v_call: TRBV29-1
cdr3_aa: CSQGTLSTDTQYF
cdr3_nt: TGCAGCCAAGGGACCTTGAGCACAGATACGCAGTATTTT

j_call: TRBJ2-4
d_call: .
clone_size: .
v_call: TRBV23-1
cdr3_aa: CASSQWPPGQKGFGYKNIQYF
cdr3_nt: TGCGCCAGCAGTCAATGGCCGCCGGGACAAAAGGGTTTCGGATACAAAAACATTCAGTACTTC

j_call: TRBJ2-1
d_call: TRBD2
clone_size: many
v_call: TRBV9
cdr3_aa: CASSVSGGSRDEQFF
cdr3_nt: TGTGCCAGCAGCGTAAGCGGCGGGAGCCGGGATGAGCAGTTCTTC

j_call: TRBJ1-6
d_call: .
clone_size: .
v_call: TRBV10-3
cdr3_aa: CAINKDTDSPLHF
cdr3_nt: TGTGCCATCAATAAAGACACGGATTCACCCCTCCACTTT

j_call: TRBJ2-3
d_call: .
clone_size: few
v_call: TRBV6-6
cdr3_aa: CASSYGTGEGDTQYF
cdr3_nt: TGTGCCAGCAGTTACGGTACGGGAGAAGGAGATACGCAGTATTTT

j_call: TRBJ2-1
d_call: .
clone_size: few
v_call: TRBV11-2
cdr3_aa: CATLRVTEQFF
cdr3_nt: TGTGCCACCCTCCGCGTGACGGAGCAGTTCTTC

j_call: TRBJ1-5
d_call: .
clone_size: few
v_call: TRBV30
cdr3_aa: CAWSDRLDQPQHF
cdr3_nt: TGTGCCTGGTCTGACAGGCTAGATCAGCCCCAGCATTTT

j_call: TRBJ2-1
d_call: .
clone_size: few
v_call: TRBV20-1
cdr3_aa: CSARRLASDEQFF
cdr3_nt: TGCAGTGCCCGAAGGCTAGCCTCGGATGAGCAGTTCTTC

j_call: TRBJ1-1
d_call: TRBD1
clone_size: .
v_call: TRBV11-1
cdr3_aa: CASSLSSGQMTEAFF
cdr3_nt: TGTGCCAGCAGCTTATCATCGGGACAGATGACTGAAGCTTTCTTT

j_call: TRBJ2-3
d_call: .
clone_size: many
v_call: TRBV6-2/TRBV6-3
cdr3_aa: CASREPESITDTQYF
cdr3_nt: TGTGCCAGCAGGGAGCCCGAATCCATCACAGATACGCAGTATTTT

j_call: TRBJ1-5
d_call: TRBD1
clone_size: many
v_call: TRBV9
cdr3_aa: CASSALGQINQPQHF
cdr3_nt: TGTGCCAGCAGCGCCCTGGGACAGATCAATCAGCCCCAGCATTTT